This entry is about one T cell receptor (beta chain). This CDR3 spans 15 amino acids. Trimming at V came to 7 bases and at J to 3 bases, leaving 9 bases not matched to a gene. CDR1 and CDR2 (germline): LNHDA, SQIVND (reference sequence). The sample comes from a study of blood T cell repertoires in COVID-19. Measured with immunoSEQ multiplex PCR; TCRdb has only the in-frame clones, and not every one. The sample holds about 260,000 clones, 88% seen once. Sequenced material: peripheral blood. This clonotype was obtained from a man between 60 and 70 years old who had recovered from COVID-19. V gene TRBV19 combines with J gene TRBJ2-1; TRBD2 matches at 7 bases. CDR3 loop: CASMRASGIYNEQFF. In DNA, the CDR3 is TGTGCCAGTATGAGGGCTAGCGGTATCTACAATGAGCAGTTCTTC.